These 21 T cell receptor beta chains were all obtained from the same sample, sequenced in a study of T cell repertoires in cytomegalovirus infection. Their target antigens are unknown. TCRdb independently ran MiXCR on the reads; one entry per CDR3 protein. The sample contains about 900,000 distinct CDR3 sequences, roughly 30% of which appear only once. The specimen comprised cultured CD8+ T cells from PBMCs, sampled from culture after CMV antigen stimulation. The receptor set was obtained from a human donor in good health (CMV status not recorded). Some clones in this sample may be carry-over from other donors' samples.

The rearrangement links TRBV12-3 or TRBV12-4 to TRBJ2-7; 7 nucleotides agree with TRBD1. The CDR3 is made up of 15 amino acids. Trimming removed 5 bases from V and 3 bases from J; junction bases left unmatched: 10. The CDR3 region has the DNA TGTGCCAGCAGTCTCCGGGACAGAGACTTCTACGAGCAGTACGTC. The encoded protein is CASSLRDRDFYEQYV.

Ten or more counts support this clonotype. The chain recombines TRBV7-6 with TRBJ2-3; D gene unclear. Trimming removed 4 bases from V and 0 bases from J, with 8 bases in between. CDR1 and CDR2 (germline): SGHVS, FNYEAQ. This CDR3 spans 14 amino acids. The CDR3 loop reads CASSSRSSTDTQYF. DNA of the CDR3: TGTGCCAGCAGCTCCAGATCCAGCACAGATACGCAGTATTTT.

The V gene is TRBV9, the J gene TRBJ1-5; perhaps TRBD1 as D (6 bases). Germline V gene sequence: CDR1 SGDLS, CDR2 YYNGEE. The CDR3 contains 14 residues. The V gene lost 0 bases and the J gene lost 4 bases, with 8 bases spanning the gap. In nucleotides, the CDR3 is TGTGCCAGCAGCGTAGGACAGGAAAATCAGCCCCAGCATTTT. Its protein is CASSVGQENQPQHF.

This chain uses TRBV19 with TRBJ2-2; unclear D gene. Germline V gene sequence: CDR1 LNHDA, CDR2 SQIVND (reference sequence). Trimming left V 6 bases short and J 5 bases short, with 7 bases between. The CDR3 has 12 amino acids. CDR3 protein: CASRDETGELFF. In DNA, the CDR3 is TGTGCCAGTAGGGATGAGACCGGGGAGCTGTTTTTT.

V is TRBV2 and J is TRBJ1-2, with a weak D call TRBD1 (5 bases). The CDR3 is 13 residues long. Germline V gene lookup returns CDR1 SNHLY and CDR2 FYNNEI. V lost 6 bases and J 1 base, leaving 9 bases between the germline ends. CDR3: CASSEDNNYGYTF. CDR3 DNA: TGTGCCAGCAGCGAGGACAATAACTATGGCTACACCTTC.

The chain employs TRBV4-1 and TRBJ1-2; D might be TRBD1 (5 bases). The germline V gene has CDR1 MGHRA and CDR2 YSYEKL. The V end lost 4 bases, the J end lost 3 bases, and 15 bases lay between the germline ends. There are 15 residues in the CDR3. The CDR3 nucleotides read TGCGCCAGCAGCCCAGGGACTAGGCTCGACTATGGCTACACCTTC. It encodes CASSPGTRLDYGYTF.

The V and J genes are TRBV27 and TRBJ2-5; TRBD2 matches at 10 bases. Trimming at V came to 7 bases and at J to 1 base, leaving 18 bases not matched to a gene. Looked up from germline, CDR1 is MNHEY and CDR2 is SMNVEV (reference sequence). CDR3 length: 19 amino acids. The CDR3 bases are TGTGCCAGCACTTTGGGGGGGGTTAGCGGGGGGCTGTTCCAAGAGACCCAGTACTTC. This translates into CASTLGGVSGGLFQETQYF.

CDR3 region: CASSYSGGTYNSPLHF. The CDR3 DNA reads as TGTGCCAGCAGTTACTCGGGGGGCACCTATAATTCACCCCTCCACTTT. The rearrangement uses TRBV6-6 and TRBJ1-6, with a possible D match to TRBD1 (6 bases). Per germline, CDR1 MNHNY and CDR2 SVGAGI (reference sequence). Trimming removed 0 bases from V and 2 bases from J, with 8 bases in between. The CDR3 runs 16 residues.

The rearrangement uses TRBV6-6 and TRBJ2-5; 12 bases map to TRBD2. The CDR3 consists of 15 residues. The trim removed 5 bases at V and 5 bases at J, leaving 6 bases unmatched. CDR1 and CDR2 from the germline V gene are MNHNY and SVGAGI (reference sequence). The CDR3 loop is CASSMTSGGPETQYF. The CDR3, as DNA: TGTGCCAGCAGTATGACTAGCGGGGGCCCGGAGACCCAGTACTTC.

V gene TRBV12-3 or TRBV12-4 combines with J gene TRBJ2-6; TRBD1 agrees at 10 bases. V lost 8 bases, J lost 4 bases, and 2 bases stayed unmatched. The CDR3 is 14 residues long. The DNA for the CDR3 is TGTGCCAGCGGGACAGGGGAAGGGGCCAACGTCCTGACTTTC. As protein: CASGTGEGANVLTF.

This clonotype was detected a few times. The V call is TRBV7-6, the J call TRBJ2-5; 9 bases are a match to TRBD2. The CDR3 loop spans 15 amino acids. V was pared by 8 bases and J by 4 bases, with 11 bases of the junction left unmatched. Germline-derived CDR1 and CDR2 are SGHVS and FNYEAQ. CDR3 region: CASSLRAGGPETQYF. CDR3 DNA: TGTGCCAGCTCTCTAAGGGCGGGGGGGCCAGAGACCCAGTACTTC.

The chain is built from TRBV6-5 and TRBJ2-1; D is unclear. Germline values: CDR1 MNHEY, CDR2 SVGAGI. The CDR3 covers 15 residues. The V and J ends lost 7 bases and 0 bases respectively, with 13 bases between them. Written as DNA, the CDR3 is TGTGCCAGCACTTGGACGGTCAGCTCCTACAATGAGCAGTTCTTC. Translation gives CASTWTVSSYNEQFF.

The genes are TRBV6-2 or TRBV6-3 and TRBJ1-1; 8 positions agree with TRBD1. CDR1 and CDR2 (germline): MNHEY, SVGEGT. The V and J ends lost 6 bases and 1 base, in that order; junction bases with no gene match: 4. The length of the CDR3 is 14 residues. The CDR3 DNA reads as TGTGCCAGCAGAGAACAGGGGGAGAACACTGAAGCTTTCTTT. Translated: CASREQGENTEAFF.

The rearrangement links TRBV13 to TRBJ2-7; 11 bases are shared with TRBD1. Per the germline V gene, CDR1 is PRHDT and CDR2 is FYEKMQ (reference sequence). The CDR3 is 14 residues long. Trimming took 5 bases from V and 7 from J; bases not matched to a gene: 7. This CDR3 reads CASSPGQGAQEQYV. The CDR3 nucleotides read TGTGCCAGCAGCCCCGGACAGGGGGCGCAAGAGCAGTACGTC.

The chain links TRBV4-1 to TRBJ2-3; 11 bases match TRBD1. The germline V gene encodes CDR1 MGHRA and CDR2 YSYEKL. After removal of 3 bases from V and 6 bases from J, the junction contained 8 bases not matched to a gene. CDR3 size: 16 residues. The CDR3 region is CASSHVGQGGYDTQYF. The CDR3 bases are TGCGCCAGCAGCCACGTGGGACAGGGGGGGTATGATACGCAGTATTTT.

CDR3 DNA sequence: TGTGCCAGCAGTTTGGAGGGGAAAACCCACGAGCAGTACTTC. Its translation: CASSLEGKTHEQYF. The chain couples TRBV27 to TRBJ2-7; tentative D call: TRBD2 (6 bases). The CDR3 is made up of 14 amino acids. Germline CDR1 and CDR2: MNHEY and SMNVEV (reference sequence). V shed 3 bases and J shed 5 bases, with 14 bases lying between them.

The chain employs TRBV7-4 and TRBJ1-5; 7 nucleotides line up with TRBD1. The CDR3 runs to 14 residues. Germline-derived CDR1 and CDR2 are SGHVT and SQSDAQ. Germline trimming cut 10 bases from V and 6 bases from J; bases unmatched to any gene: 12. The CDR3 region has the DNA TGTGCCACCAAGGGAGGGGGCGAAGGTCAGCCCCAGCATTTT. It specifies CATKGGGEGQPQHF.

Note on this clonotype: The junction does not match germline at one end; this may be a read error. CDR3 DNA: TGTGTCAGCAGTTACTCAGCGGGGGGCTCCTACAATGAGCAGTTCTTC. This sequence encodes CVSSYSAGGSYNEQFF. The chain links TRBV6-6 to TRBJ2-1; TRBD2 aligns across 9 bases. The CDR3 runs to 16 residues. CDR1 and CDR2 (germline): MNHNY, SVGAGI (reference sequence).

The chain is built from TRBV6-8 and TRBJ1-1, with TRBD1 matching over 10 bases. Germline V gene sequence: CDR1 MNHGY, CDR2 SAAAGT. The V and J ends lost 7 bases and 2 bases, in that order; junction bases with no gene match: 7. The length of the CDR3 is 15 residues. CDR3 coding DNA: TGTGCCAGCACCTACGACAGGGGGCGAAACACTGAAGCTTTCTTT. The encoded protein is CASTYDRGRNTEAFF.

There are a few counts of this clonotype. The chain couples TRBV11-2 to TRBJ2-3; no firm D call. Germline lookup yields CDR1 SGHAT and CDR2 FQNNGV. The CDR3 totals 15 residues. Trimming stripped 2 bases from V and 4 bases from J, with 13 bases between. CDR3 sequence: CASSLLSPGSDTQYF. The CDR3 nucleotides are TGTGCCAGCAGCTTATTAAGCCCGGGTTCAGATACGCAGTATTTT. Looking up the rest from reference TRBV11-2 and TRBJ2-3 gives the full variable domain: EAGVAQSPRYKIIEKRQSVAFWCNPISGHATLYWYQQILGQGPKLLIQFQNNGVVDDSQLPKDRFSAERLKGVDSTLKIQPAKLEDSAVYLCASSLLSPGSDTQYFGPGTRLTVL.

This clonotype was detected only a few times. This chain links TRBV4-1 with TRBJ1-4, with D maybe TRBD1 (6 bases). Between the trimmed V and J ends, which lost 0 bases and 14 bases, there was a span of 16 bases. Germline CDR1 and CDR2: MGHRA and YSYEKL. The CDR3 is made up of 14 amino acids. The CDR3 coding sequence is TGCGCCAGCAGCCAAGAACCAGGGGCCCAAACGCTGTTTTTT. As protein: CASSQEPGAQTLFF.